The 28 T cell receptor beta chains below all came from one sample that was sequenced in a study of cytomegalovirus exposure and HLA in healthy donors. The PCR made use of 60 Vbeta and 13 Jbeta primers. Profiled with immunoSEQ multiplex PCR; TCRdb holds only in-frame clones, not every one. The data hold roughly 120,000 clones, with around three quarters observed a single time. The sample taken for sequencing was PBMCs. The source is a male donor in good health and CMV-seronegative.

This clone was detected a few times. V usage is TRBV4-2 and J usage is TRBJ1-2; 7 nucleotides align to TRBD1. The germline CDR1 and CDR2 sequences are LGHNA and YNFKEQ. Losses at the gene ends were 5 bases for V and 2 bases for J; bases not matched to a gene: 11. CDR3 size: 16 residues. CDR3 residues: CASSARGQGGNYGYTF. DNA of the CDR3: TGTGCCAGCAGCGCACGCGGTCAAGGGGGCAACTATGGCTACACCTTC.

J is TRBJ2-5 and V is TRBV14; weak D call: TRBD1 (5 bases). TRBJ2-7 explains the end of the DNA better; the J call may be wrong. The CDR3 consists of 14 residues. Per germline, CDR1 SGHDN and CDR2 FVKESK. Here the CDR3 reads CASSPDTGFYEQYF. Written as DNA, the CDR3 is TGTGCCAGCAGCCCCGACACAGGATTCTACGAGCAGTACTTC.

Remarks on this clone: At one end, the junction sequence differs from germline, possibly due to a read error. CDR3 DNA: TGTTCCAGCAGCGCGACCGGGACAGGATATGGCTACACCTTC. Translating gives CSSSATGTGYGYTF. The gene calls are TRBV7-9 and TRBJ1-2, with TRBD1 matching over 8 bases. Looked up from germline, CDR1 is SEHNR and CDR2 is FQNEAQ (reference sequence). CDR3 length equals 14 residues.

The chain uses TRBV27 and TRBJ2-3, with 15 nucleotides matching TRBD2. The CDR3 runs to 17 residues. Looked up from germline, CDR1 is MNHEY and CDR2 is SMNVEV (reference sequence). The trim removed 3 bases at V and 0 bases at J, leaving 1 base unmatched. The CDR3 here is CASSFGLAGGSTDTQYF. As DNA, the CDR3 is TGTGCCAGCAGTTTTGGACTAGCGGGAGGGAGCACAGATACGCAGTATTTT.

The rearrangement joins TRBV6-6 to TRBJ1-3; a weak D match, TRBD1 (5 bases). V lost 5 bases to trimming and J lost 0 bases, with 11 bases between them. The CDR3 extends over 15 amino acids. CDR1 and CDR2 (germline): MNHNY, SVGAGI (reference sequence). The CDR3: CASSLDTFSGNTIYF. Written as DNA, the CDR3 is TGTGCCAGCAGTCTGGACACTTTCTCTGGAAACACCATATATTTT.

The chain joins TRBV11-2 to TRBJ2-1; 10 nucleotides match TRBD2. Trimming at V came to 4 bases and at J to 4 bases, leaving 4 bases not matched to a gene. Germline V lookup: CDR1 SGHAT, CDR2 FQNNGV. The CDR3 spans 15 residues. Written as DNA, the CDR3 is TGTGCCAGCAGCTCGGGACTAGCGAGTTACAATGAGCAGTTCTTC. Its protein is CASSSGLASYNEQFF.

The rearrangement uses TRBV28 and TRBJ1-5, with D possibly TRBD1 on 5 matching bases. Deletions cut 6 bases from V and 1 base from J, with 7 bases between. In germline, CDR1 is MDHEN, CDR2 SYDVKM. The CDR3 is 13 residues long. The DNA of the CDR3 is TGTGCCAGCAGGCAGGGAAGCAATCAGCCCCAGCATTTT. Translated, it gives CASRQGSNQPQHF.

This clone has just one count. The CDR3 DNA follows: TGTGCCAGCAGCGAAGACGGACTATATACAAATGAGCAGTTCTTC. Protein sequence: CASSEDGLYTNEQFF. The rearrangement uses TRBV9 and TRBJ2-1; TRBD2 is a possible D gene (6 bases). Looked up from germline, CDR1 is SGDLS and CDR2 is YYNGEE. The CDR3 extends over 15 amino acids. V lost 3 bases and J 7 bases, leaving 17 bases between the germline ends.

The chain is built from TRBV7-9 and TRBJ1-3; 7 bases match TRBD1. Losses at the gene ends were 6 bases for V and 1 base for J; bases not matched to a gene: 3. Germline lookup yields CDR1 SEHNR and CDR2 FQNEAQ (reference sequence). The CDR3 consists of 14 residues. Written as DNA, the CDR3 is TGTGCCAGCAGGATGACAGGGTCTGGAAACACCATATATTTT. This codes for CASRMTGSGNTIYF.

The gene calls are TRBV27 and TRBJ2-1, with TRBD1 identical over 8 bases. Trimming removed 5 bases from V and 5 bases from J; junction bases left unmatched: 8. The CDR3 totals 15 residues. The V gene's germline CDR1 is MNHEY and CDR2 SMNVEV (reference sequence). This CDR3 is CASSPNWGQDNEQFF. In nucleotides, the CDR3 is TGTGCCAGCAGTCCCAATTGGGGACAGGACAATGAGCAGTTCTTC.

The J gene is TRBJ2-7, the V gene TRBV5-1; maybe TRBD2 (6 bases). The CDR3 runs to 15 residues. Per germline, CDR1 SGHRS and CDR2 YFSETQ. V gave up 4 bases and J gave up 4 bases, with 18 bases separating them. CDR3 nucleotides: TGCGCCAGCAGCGAAGGGAGGCAGGGATTGTACGAGCAGTACTTC. Translating gives CASSEGRQGLYEQYF.

The chain has TRBV9 and TRBJ1-2; 9 bases map to TRBD1. Trimming at V came to 4 bases and at J to 8 bases, leaving 6 bases not matched to a gene. The CDR3 contains 13 residues. Looked up from germline, CDR1 is SGDLS and CDR2 is YYNGEE. CDR3 nucleotide sequence: TGTGCCAGCAGCCTCGGGACAGGGTTCGGCTACACCTTC. It yields the protein CASSLGTGFGYTF. The full variable domain, its missing parts supplied by reference TRBV9 and TRBJ1-2, is DSGVTQTPKHLITATGQRVTLRCSPRSGDLSVYWYQQSLDQGLQFLIQYYNGEERAKGNILERFSAQQFPDLHSELNLSSLELGDSALYFCASSLGTGFGYTFGSGTRLTVV.

The rearrangement joins TRBV11-2 to TRBJ2-1; 7 bases are shared with TRBD2. CDR1 is SGHAT and CDR2 is FQNNGV in the germline V gene. V was clipped by 4 bases and J by 8 bases; unmatched bases: 8. CDR3 length: 14 amino acids. CDR3 protein: CASSYKTSQDEQFF. Here the CDR3 DNA reads TGTGCCAGCAGCTATAAGACTAGCCAGGATGAGCAGTTCTTC.

V and J are TRBV19 and TRBJ1-5; 7 bases fit TRBD1. Germline CDR1 is LNHDA and CDR2 is SQIVND (reference sequence). This CDR3 comprises 14 residues. V lost 1 base to trimming and J lost 5 bases; unmatched junction nucleotides: 2. In DNA form, the CDR3 reads TGTGCCAGTAGTATAGTAGGGGGCGATCAGCCCCAGCATTTT. It specifies CASSIVGGDQPQHF.

V and J are TRBV30 and TRBJ2-5; 10 nucleotides line up with TRBD1. The ends lost 0 bases at V and 5 bases at J; junction bases unmatched: 0. The CDR3 length is 13 residues. CDR1 and CDR2 (germline): GTSNPN, SVGIG (reference sequence). Here the CDR3 reads CAWSVDRGETQYF. DNA for the CDR3: TGTGCCTGGAGTGTGGACAGGGGGGAGACCCAGTACTTC. Based on the CDR3 plus reference TRBV30 and TRBJ2-5, the full variable domain is SQTIHQWPATLVQPVGSPLSLECTVEGTSNPNLYWYRQAAGRGLQLLFYSVGIGQISSEVPQNLSASRPQDRQFILSSKKLLLSDSGFYLCAWSVDRGETQYFGPGTRLLVL.

The chain uses TRBV5-1 and TRBJ2-5; 10 bases are a match to TRBD1. The CDR3 contains 16 residues. V gave up 0 bases and J gave up 2 bases; unmatched junction bases: 4. Germline loops: CDR1 SGHRS, CDR2 YFSETQ. The CDR3 loop is CASSLGRGQGQETQYF. The CDR3 coding sequence is TGCGCCAGCAGCTTGGGAAGGGGACAGGGGCAAGAGACCCAGTACTTC.

Concerning this clone itself: One junction end disagrees with the germline gene, perhaps due to a read error. The chain recombines TRBV7-9 with TRBJ1-2; 8 bases match TRBD1. From germline, CDR1 is SEHNR and CDR2 FQNEAQ (reference sequence). The CDR3 has 17 amino acids. The CDR3 coding sequence is TGTTCCAGCAGCCCGACAAGCAGGGGGCACCCTAACTATGGCTACACCTTC. Protein: CSSSPTSRGHPNYGYTF.

The rearrangement links TRBV19 to TRBJ1-2; tentative D call: TRBD1 (5 bases). V dropped 8 bases and J dropped 1 base, with 17 bases sitting between them. CDR3 size: 15 residues. Germline CDR1 and CDR2: LNHDA and SQIVND (reference sequence). The CDR3 region has the DNA TGTGCCAGTGGGGGGGGAGCAACAGTTAACTATGGCTACACCTTC. It specifies CASGGGATVNYGYTF.

The gene calls are TRBV4-3 and TRBJ1-2; the D is unclear. CDR1 is LGHNA and CDR2 is YSLEER in the germline V gene. Trimming left V 2 bases short and J 4 bases short, with 14 bases between. The CDR3 sequence is 15 residues long. The CDR3 bases are TGCGCCAGCAGCCAACGCGCCCCGGAGCCCTATGGCTACACCTTC. This sequence encodes CASSQRAPEPYGYTF.

The chain recombines TRBV7-9 with TRBJ1-1; D call uncertain. CDR3 length equals 13 residues. The germline V gene encodes CDR1 SEHNR and CDR2 FQNEAQ (reference sequence). V lost 3 bases and J 5 bases, leaving 10 bases between the germline ends. The CDR3 nucleotides read TGTGCCAGCAGCTTGAGGGTAGGGACTGAAGCTTTCTTT. Encoded protein: CASSLRVGTEAFF.

J is TRBJ2-7 and V is TRBV18; possibly TRBD2 for D (6 bases). Germline CDR1 and CDR2: KGHSH and LQKENI. Trimming stripped 0 bases from V and 6 bases from J, with 12 bases between. The CDR3 is 14 residues long. CDR3: CASSPPSRGGEQYF. DNA for the CDR3: TGTGCCAGCTCACCACCGTCTAGGGGAGGCGAGCAGTACTTC.

CDR3 region: CASSYPGGPDYGYTF. As DNA, the CDR3 is TGTGCCAGCAGCTACCCCGGGGGGCCGGATTATGGCTACACCTTC. This chain links TRBV7-9 with TRBJ1-2; tentatively, D is TRBD1 (6 bases). Germline V CDR1 and CDR2: SEHNR, FQNEAQ (reference sequence). V gave up 4 bases and J gave up 5 bases, with 17 bases separating them. The CDR3 is 15 amino acids.

CDR3 bases: TGTGCCAGCAGCCAAGATTCGAACAGGGGGCATCATGAAAAACTGTTTTTT. As protein: CASSQDSNRGHHEKLFF. The rearrangement joins TRBV14 to TRBJ1-4; 9 nucleotides align to TRBD1. The CDR3 is 17 residues long. Germline loops: CDR1 SGHDN, CDR2 FVKESK. With 0 bases clipped from V and 6 bases from J, the junction kept 8 bases outside the gene matches.

This chain joins TRBV6-4 and TRBJ2-5, with TRBD2 as a possible D gene (6 bases). Trimming took off 11 bases at V and 11 bases at J, with 12 bases between the two ends. The CDR3 has 9 amino acids. CDR1 MRHNA and CDR2 SNTAGT come from the germline V gene. This CDR3 reads CAALRGQYF. CDR3 bases: TGTGCCGCCCTCCGGGGGCAGTACTTC.

This sequence joins TRBV30 and TRBJ2-7, with 9 bases fitting TRBD1. The germline V gene encodes CDR1 GTSNPN and CDR2 SVGIG (reference sequence). The junction had 6 bases not matched to a gene; V was cut back by 3 bases and J by 3 bases. The CDR3 is 14 amino acids. CDR3 protein: CAWRGQGGFYEQYF. CDR3 DNA: TGTGCCTGGAGGGGACAGGGTGGGTTCTACGAGCAGTACTTC.

This clone has more than one count but fewer than ten. The chain links TRBV4-2 to TRBJ2-1; 7 positions agree with TRBD2. Germline values: CDR1 LGHNA, CDR2 YNFKEQ. V lost 0 bases, J lost 4 bases, and 6 bases stayed unmatched. The CDR3 loop spans 16 amino acids. CDR3 loop: CASSQDMASGYNEQFF. CDR3 DNA: TGTGCCAGCAGCCAAGATATGGCTAGCGGTTACAATGAGCAGTTCTTC.

This chain uses TRBV18 with TRBJ1-2; 8 positions match TRBD1. The length of the CDR3 is 15 residues. The germline V gene encodes CDR1 KGHSH and CDR2 LQKENI. V lost 3 bases to trimming and J lost 3 bases; unmatched junction nucleotides: 6. The CDR3 protein is CASSPTLTGDYGYTF. In DNA form, the CDR3 reads TGTGCCAGCTCACCCACCTTGACAGGGGACTATGGCTACACCTTC.

The gene calls are TRBV5-4 and TRBJ1-1; 7 nucleotides match TRBD1. With V trimmed by 4 bases and J by 5 bases, 8 bases remained unmatched. The CDR3 covers 14 residues. Germline CDR1 SGHNT, CDR2 YYREEE (reference sequence). CDR3 in amino acids: CASSTTGARTEAFF. The CDR3 nucleotides are TGTGCCAGCAGCACTACAGGGGCGAGAACTGAAGCTTTCTTT.